A single sample gave rise to the 10 T cell receptor beta chains below, sequenced in a study of identical twins. Each CDR3 protein is one row after TCRdb ran MiXCR on the 5' RACE reads. This sample has roughly 290,000 distinct CDR3 sequences, with about 8.9% found just once. This same sample was also taken into another study, of yellow fever vaccine responses in identical twins.

The sample consisted of memory (CD45RO+) T cells sorted from blood. Receptors originate from a woman aged 18-29 years in good health.

This clonotype was seen a handful of times. The germline gene is not matched at one end of the junction; a read error may be the cause. The chain is built from TRBV5-6 and TRBJ2-1; TRBD2 matches 8 bases. From germline, CDR1 is SGHDT and CDR2 YYEEEE. The CDR3 consists of 18 residues. The CDR3 DNA reads TGTGCCATCAGCTTGGGGGCCGGGACTAGGATGAACTACAATGAGCAGTTCTTC. It codes for CAISLGAGTRMNYNEQFF.

This clonotype showed up many times. The chain uses TRBV9 and TRBJ1-1, with D possibly TRBD1 on 6 matching bases. CDR3 size: 17 residues. Per the germline V gene, CDR1 is SGDLS and CDR2 is YYNGEE. V dropped 0 bases and J dropped 4 bases, with 19 bases sitting between them. This chain's CDR3 is CASSVATWGRGTTEAFF. CDR3 DNA sequence: TGTGCCAGCAGCGTAGCTACGTGGGGCAGGGGCACCACTGAAGCTTTCTTT.

The sample holds many counts of this clonotype. The chain carries TRBV15 and TRBJ1-1; D call uncertain. V was pared by 3 bases and J by 3 bases, with 14 bases between. Germline V gene sequence: CDR1 LNHNV, CDR2 YYDKDF (reference sequence). The CDR3 extends over 15 amino acids. The CDR3 nucleotides read TGTGCCACCAGCAGCGCTCGGGTTCGGGACACTGAAGCTTTCTTT. This codes for CATSSARVRDTEAFF.

This chain connects TRBV6-2 or TRBV6-3 to TRBJ2-3, with a tentative D call TRBD2 (6 bases). CDR1 is MNHEY, CDR2 SVGEGT, per germline. The CDR3 has 13 residues. V was shortened by 5 bases and J by 6 bases, with 12 bases between the two germline ends. For the CDR3, the DNA is TGTGCCAGCAGTGCTCGACTAGTGGATACGCAGTATTTT. Translation: CASSARLVDTQYF.

This clonotype occurred many times. The chain uses TRBV3-1 and TRBJ2-1; possibly TRBD2 for D (6 bases). Germline V gene sequence: CDR1 LGHDT, CDR2 YNNKEL (reference sequence). The CDR3 covers 17 residues. V was shortened by 3 bases and J by 0 bases, with 15 bases between the two germline ends. The CDR3 spells CASSHPGRGSSYNEQFF. CDR3 coding DNA: TGTGCCAGCAGCCACCCCGGTCGGGGGAGCTCCTACAATGAGCAGTTCTTC.

This clonotype was recorded at least ten times. The V and J genes are TRBV6-2 or TRBV6-3 and TRBJ2-7, with 8 bases fitting TRBD1. This CDR3 contains 15 residues. J was trimmed by 6 bases and V by 2 bases; bases with no gene match: 9. Germline loops: CDR1 MNHEY, CDR2 SVGEGT. The chain's CDR3 is CASSYPDRGLSEQYF. The CDR3 bases are TGTGCCAGCAGTTACCCCGACAGGGGTTTGTCCGAGCAGTACTTC.

This clonotype was seen repeatedly, ten times or more. The CDR3 DNA is TGTGCCAGCAGTGGGGTCCCGGGGCAAATCACTGAAGCTTTCTTT. Translating it yields CASSGVPGQITEAFF. The chain is built from TRBV25-1 and TRBJ1-1; TRBD1 might be the D (5 bases). Per germline, CDR1 MGHDK and CDR2 SYGVNS. The V end lost 4 bases, the J end lost 4 bases, and 16 bases lay between the germline ends. The CDR3 runs 15 residues.

The rearrangement uses TRBV5-4 and TRBJ2-5, with D unclear. V dropped 9 bases and J dropped 2 bases, with 14 bases sitting between them. The length of the CDR3 is 13 residues. CDR1 SGHNT and CDR2 YYREEE come from the germline V gene (reference sequence). This CDR3 reads CATELGGQETQYF. In nucleotides, the CDR3 is TGTGCCACAGAGTTGGGCGGACAAGAGACCCAGTACTTC.

A few counts support this clonotype. This rearrangement joins TRBV18 to TRBJ2-2; 12 nucleotides line up with TRBD2. This CDR3 comprises 20 residues. CDR1 KGHSH and CDR2 LQKENI come from the germline V gene. The V segment lost 3 bases and the J segment 6 bases; nucleotides outside the gene matches: 17. In DNA, the CDR3 is TGTGCCAGCTCACCGAAGAGACTAGCGGGGGCCGTCGTGGCGGCCGGGGAGCTGTTTTTT. Amino acids: CASSPKRLAGAVVAAGELFF.

This sequence joins TRBV28 and TRBJ2-3; D may be TRBD1 (6 bases). The CDR3 is 14 residues long. The V end was cut by 7 bases, the J end by 5 bases, with 16 bases between. Per germline, CDR1 MDHEN and CDR2 SYDVKM. CDR3 residues: CASTTGSSGDTQYF. Here the CDR3 DNA reads TGTGCCAGCACCACAGGGTCCTCCGGAGATACGCAGTATTTT.